The subject of this entry is one T cell receptor (beta chain). Germline lookup yields CDR1 LGHDT and CDR2 YNNKEL (reference sequence). This CDR3 comprises 13 residues. Between the trimmed V and J ends, which lost 0 bases and 10 bases, there was a span of 10 bases. Profiling relied on immunoSEQ multiplex PCR, and the TCRdb table lists in-frame clones only, not all of them. The table shows roughly 180,000 clones, with roughly 94% occurring only once. The data derive from a study of blood T cell repertoires in COVID-19. The V gene is TRBV3-1 (or the pseudogene TRBV3-2), the J gene TRBJ2-1; D might be TRBD2 (5 bases). This TCR was sampled from a man between 25 and 39 years old with COVID-19, enrolled during active disease. Input material: peripheral blood. CDR3 coding DNA: TGTGCCAGCAGCCAAGAAGGAGAGCGGGAGCAGTTCTTC. This encodes CASSQEGEREQFF.